What follows are 22 T cell receptor beta chains derived from one specimen sequenced in a study of cytomegalovirus exposure and HLA in healthy donors. The primer mix had 60 Vbeta and 13 Jbeta primers. Profiling relied on immunoSEQ multiplex PCR, and the TCRdb table lists in-frame clones only, not all of them. The sample lists about 140,000 clones; more than 75% were seen once. The sample taken for sequencing was PBMCs. These receptor sequences come from a woman between 18 and 29 years old in good health and CMV-seropositive.

The gene calls are TRBV10-3 and TRBJ2-3, with unresolved D. V lost 2 bases, J lost 6 bases, and 24 bases lay in between. Looked up from germline, CDR1 is ENHRY and CDR2 is SYGVKD. CDR3 length: 18 amino acids. In DNA form, the CDR3 reads TGTGCCATCAGTGAGCCCTTCACCGGAGACCTGAACACGGATACGCAGTATTTT. This codes for CAISEPFTGDLNTDTQYF.

The CDR3 sequence is CASSFSGRGDYNQPQHF. As DNA, the CDR3 is TGTGCCAGCAGTTTTAGTGGCAGGGGCGATTACAATCAGCCCCAGCATTTT. The gene calls are TRBV28 and TRBJ1-5, with a possible D match to TRBD1 (6 bases). V dropped 3 bases and J dropped 3 bases, with 18 bases sitting between them. CDR3 length equals 17 residues. CDR1 is MDHEN, CDR2 SYDVKM, per germline.

The chain employs TRBV30 and TRBJ1-1; TRBD1 is a possible D gene (5 bases). The CDR3 is 13 amino acids. Germline V gene lookup returns CDR1 GTSNPN and CDR2 SVGIG (reference sequence). Trimming removed 0 bases from V and 7 bases from J, with 12 bases in between. The DNA for the CDR3 is TGTGCCTGGAGTGTAACAGGAAAAGGTGAAGCTTTCTTT. It translates to CAWSVTGKGEAFF.

This chain uses TRBV6-1 with TRBJ1-4; D might be TRBD1 (5 bases). The V gene lost 10 bases and the J gene lost 7 bases, with 19 bases spanning the gap. The germline CDR1 and CDR2 sequences are MNHNS and SASEGT. This CDR3 region has 14 residues. The CDR3 is CATFLGGGSEKLFF. The CDR3, as DNA: TGTGCCACCTTCTTGGGGGGGGGTTCTGAAAAACTGTTTTTT.

The J gene is TRBJ2-5, the V gene TRBV6-6, with 7 bases fitting TRBD1. This CDR3 spans 14 amino acids. V lost 6 bases, J lost 1 base, and 5 bases stayed unmatched. CDR1 is MNHNY and CDR2 is SVGAGI in the germline V gene (reference sequence). The CDR3 loop reads CASSRDSLQETQYF. The CDR3 region has the DNA TGTGCCAGCAGCCGGGACAGCCTCCAAGAGACCCAGTACTTC.

This chain links TRBV6-1 with TRBJ2-3; 11 nucleotides align to TRBD2. V trimming: 5 bases; J trimming: 1 base; junction bases outside the gene matches: 2. The CDR3 has 15 residues. CDR1 is MNHNS, CDR2 SASEGT, per germline. The DNA of the CDR3 is TGTGCCAGCAGTCCACTAGCGGGGGGCACAGATACGCAGTATTTT. Encoded protein: CASSPLAGGTDTQYF.

This chain uses TRBV5-4 with TRBJ2-1; D unclear. The CDR3 totals 13 residues. V lost 0 bases, J lost 4 bases, and 5 bases lay in between. Germline CDR1 reads SGHNT; CDR2 reads YYREEE (reference sequence). The CDR3 nucleotides read TGTGCCAGCAGCTTGGTATCTTACAATGAGCAGTTCTTC. Its protein is CASSLVSYNEQFF.

This clone was counted a single time. The chain has TRBV5-4 and TRBJ2-1, with unresolved D. This CDR3 region has 13 residues. Trimming cost V 0 bases and J 10 bases, with 11 bases left between them. Germline CDR1 SGHNT, CDR2 YYREEE (reference sequence). The DNA of the CDR3 is TGTGCCAGCAGCTTGGCCGGGTCGCGGGAGCAGTTCTTC. Residues: CASSLAGSREQFF.

The chain has TRBV11-2 and TRBJ2-5; D gene uncertain. The CDR3 length is 15 residues. V was clipped by 3 bases and J by 0 bases, with 11 bases between them. Germline CDR1 and CDR2: SGHAT and FQNNGV. CDR3 region: CASSFTTKYQETQYF. DNA for the CDR3: TGTGCCAGCAGCTTTACAACAAAGTACCAAGAGACCCAGTACTTC.

This chain links TRBV5-8 with TRBJ2-3; the match to TRBD2 covers 11 bases. The V segment lost 0 bases and the J segment 2 bases; nucleotides outside the gene matches: 5. The CDR3 totals 17 residues. Germline lookup yields CDR1 SGHTS and CDR2 YDEGEE. The CDR3 region has the DNA TGTGCCAGCAGCTTGGCCGTAGCGGGGGGGCCCACAGATACGCAGTATTTT. Protein: CASSLAVAGGPTDTQYF.

The chain couples TRBV25-1 to TRBJ1-1, with a tentative D call TRBD1 (5 bases). CDR1 and CDR2 from the germline V gene are MGHDK and SYGVNS. The V end was cut by 4 bases, the J end by 2 bases, with 14 bases between. This CDR3 has 15 residues. Here the CDR3 DNA reads TGTGCCAGCAGTGGTCGGACAAGAAGTAACACTGAAGCTTTCTTT. It is translated as CASSGRTRSNTEAFF.

This clone was detected many times. The J gene is TRBJ2-2, the V gene TRBV4-2, with 7 positions matching TRBD1. The germline V gene encodes CDR1 LGHNA and CDR2 YNFKEQ. The length of the CDR3 is 15 residues. V lost 0 bases, J lost 4 bases, and 2 bases stayed unmatched. This CDR3 is CASSQEGQFTGELFF. The CDR3 coding sequence is TGTGCCAGCAGCCAAGAGGGACAGTTCACCGGGGAGCTGTTTTTT.

The genes are TRBV4-3 and TRBJ1-5; TRBD1 might be the D (6 bases). The V gene lost 4 bases and the J gene lost 5 bases, with 12 bases spanning the gap. CDR1 LGHNA and CDR2 YSLEER come from the germline V gene. CDR3 length: 14 amino acids. CDR3 DNA sequence: TGCGCCAGCAGCCGAGAACAGGGATATCAGCCCCAGCATTTT. The encoded protein is CASSREQGYQPQHF.

This chain connects TRBV11-2 to TRBJ2-3; 9 nucleotides match TRBD1. The ends lost 4 bases at V and 11 bases at J; junction bases unmatched: 4. This CDR3 has 12 amino acids. The germline V gene encodes CDR1 SGHAT and CDR2 FQNNGV. The CDR3 sequence is CASSSLTGGQYF. CDR3 nucleotides: TGTGCCAGCAGCTCCTTGACAGGGGGGCAGTATTTT.

V is TRBV23-1 and J is TRBJ1-3; D might be TRBD1 (6 bases). TRBV23-1 belongs to the ORF category, with a function that is uncertain. There are 16 residues in the CDR3. V gave up 4 bases and J gave up 0 bases, with 13 bases separating them. The CDR3 nucleotides are TGCGCCAGCAGTCGAAAGGACAGATCCTCTGGAAACACCATATATTTT. This encodes CASSRKDRSSGNTIYF.

J is TRBJ1-5 and V is TRBV28; D is uncertain. Germline assignment: CDR1 MDHEN and CDR2 SYDVKM. The CDR3 loop spans 12 amino acids. The V end was cut by 3 bases, the J end by 4 bases, with 4 bases between. DNA of the CDR3: TGTGCCAGCAGTTTCCCGAATCAGCCCCAGCATTTT. Residues: CASSFPNQPQHF.

The rearrangement links TRBV2 to TRBJ2-1; 15 bases map to TRBD2. Trimming took 8 bases from V and 0 from J; bases not matched to a gene: 8. Looked up from germline, CDR1 is SNHLY and CDR2 is FYNNEI. This CDR3 is built from 18 residues. The CDR3 nucleotides are TGTGCCAGCCTTGGGACTAGCGGGGGGTCGAGCTCCTACAATGAGCAGTTCTTC. Its translation is CASLGTSGGSSSYNEQFF.

V and J are TRBV5-4 and TRBJ1-2; no clear D gene. Germline values: CDR1 SGHNT, CDR2 YYREEE (reference sequence). The V gene lost 0 bases and the J gene lost 1 base, with 4 bases spanning the gap. The CDR3 is 13 residues long. CDR3 DNA: TGTGCCAGCAGCTTGGAGAGTAACTATGGCTACACCTTC. This gives the protein CASSLESNYGYTF.

This clone has only a few counts. This rearrangement joins TRBV19 to TRBJ2-2; 8 bases align to TRBD2. The CDR3 is 16 amino acids. The ends lost 8 bases at V and 1 base at J; junction bases unmatched: 9. Germline V CDR1 and CDR2: LNHDA, SQIVND (reference sequence). CDR3 loop: CASHRGGDWNTGELFF. CDR3 bases: TGTGCCAGTCATCGGGGGGGGGACTGGAACACCGGGGAGCTGTTTTTT.

The chain uses TRBV11-1 and TRBJ2-5; a weak D match, TRBD2 (5 bases). Matching the DNA end better, TRBJ2-7 makes the J call doubtful. The CDR3 totals 13 residues. Germline CDR1 and CDR2: SGHAT and FQDESV (reference sequence). The CDR3: CASSLERVGEQYF. In nucleotides, the CDR3 is TGTGCCAGCAGCTTAGAGAGGGTAGGCGAGCAGTACTTC.

J is TRBJ1-4 and V is TRBV19, with D hard to call. The CDR3 is 13 residues long. Deletions cut 7 bases from V and 0 bases from J, with 6 bases between. CDR1 LNHDA and CDR2 SQIVND come from the germline V gene (reference sequence). This chain's CDR3 is CASTPATNEKLFF. CDR3 in DNA: TGTGCCAGTACCCCCGCAACTAATGAAAAACTGTTTTTT.

The CDR3: CAISPGHSNQPQHF. CDR3 in DNA: TGTGCCATCAGTCCGGGACATAGCAATCAGCCCCAGCATTTT. V gene TRBV10-3 combines with J gene TRBJ1-5; a weak D match, TRBD1 (6 bases). CDR1 is ENHRY and CDR2 is SYGVKD in the germline V gene. The CDR3 covers 14 residues. Trimming left V 5 bases short and J 0 bases short, with 8 bases between.